The entry below gives a single T cell receptor (beta chain) sequence along with its context. What it recognizes is unknown. This sample is drawn from a study of beta chain features in type 1 diabetes. Study as a whole: Across every sample, roughly 100 million sorted cells were examined in total. Points from the study as a whole: For Type 1 diabetes patients, all four CD4+ subsets carried TCRB CDR3s that were moderately but significantly shorter. A cDNA-based sequencing approach could over-represent cells with high TCR expression. Any PCR bias toward short templates would affect both groups alike. For type 1 diabetes patients, VDJ junctions showed fewer insertions and more deletions.

All of the isolated RNA was reverse transcribed, so expressed TCRB transcripts were sequenced. Sequencing used immunoSEQ multiplex PCR; TCRdb keeps in-frame clones, though not all of them. The sample records 550,000 to 850,000 clones, 13% being singletons. Trimming took off 4 bases at V and 0 bases at J, with 8 bases between the two ends. The CDR3 is 14 amino acids. Germline CDR1 SGHKS, CDR2 YYEKEE (reference sequence). This receptor was taken from a man in his late teens or twenties with type 1 diabetes. The specimen sequenced was naive CD4+ T cells from blood. V gene TRBV5-5 combines with J gene TRBJ1-5, with no clear D. For the CDR3, the DNA is TGTGCCAGCAGCCCGGATTATAGCAATCAGCCCCAGCATTTT. As protein: CASSPDYSNQPQHF.